A selection of T cell receptor beta chains follows, all from one sample in a study of T cells in Graves' hyperthyroidism and ophthalmopathy. MiXCR, run by TCRdb on the multiplex PCR reads, gives a single entry per CDR3 protein. The sample has 650,000 to 800,000 distinct CDR3 sequences; nearly 45% are singletons. What was sequenced was peripheral blood or thyroid tissue (not recorded which). These receptor sequences come from an adult man with Graves' disease, either hyperthyroidism or ophthalmopathy (not recorded which). CDR3s leave out the opening cysteine and the closing phenylalanine or tryptophan. Each record gives: clone size, J gene, V gene, CDR3 protein. Clone size is given for some rows only: seen once, a few or many times, or a class if the clone is expanded.

abundance: .; j_gene: TRBJ1-5; v_gene: TRBV12-3/TRBV12-4; CDR3aa: ASSLNLVLDCCNQPQH
abundance: once; j_gene: TRBJ1-2; v_gene: TRBV20-1; CDR3aa: SARGTQTGNYGYT
abundance: few; j_gene: TRBJ1-2; v_gene: TRBV7-2; CDR3aa: ASSLQGGGDSNYGYT
abundance: .; j_gene: TRBJ1-5; v_gene: TRBV20-1; CDR3aa: SAPDRGGQPQH
abundance: .; j_gene: TRBJ1-3; v_gene: TRBV10-3; CDR3aa: AISRTGGNTIY
abundance: .; j_gene: TRBJ1-4; v_gene: TRBV6-5; CDR3aa: ASRTGFGEKLF
abundance: .; j_gene: TRBJ1-1; v_gene: TRBV2; CDR3aa: ASSHSIGTGFTEAF
abundance: .; j_gene: TRBJ2-7; v_gene: TRBV11-2; CDR3aa: ASSTTNRGDYEQY
abundance: .; j_gene: TRBJ1-2; v_gene: TRBV29-1; CDR3aa: SGSGGRGYT
abundance: many; j_gene: TRBJ2-5; v_gene: TRBV7-2; CDR3aa: ASSVQGALAEETQY
abundance: .; j_gene: TRBJ1-2; v_gene: TRBV7-3; CDR3aa: ASSETSQVYGYT
abundance: many; j_gene: TRBJ2-5; v_gene: TRBV15; CDR3aa: ATSRAGRGETQY
abundance: .; j_gene: TRBJ1-1; v_gene: TRBV29-1; CDR3aa: AGTGPVTEAF
abundance: few; j_gene: TRBJ1-5; v_gene: TRBV25-1; CDR3aa: ASSYGTDDQPQH
abundance: many; j_gene: TRBJ1-5; v_gene: TRBV2; CDR3aa: ASRTGQGGNQPQH
abundance: many; j_gene: TRBJ1-3; v_gene: TRBV12-3/TRBV12-4; CDR3aa: ASRWSGNTIY
abundance: many; j_gene: TRBJ1-3; v_gene: TRBV2; CDR3aa: ASSQGSSIY
abundance: .; j_gene: TRBJ1-3; v_gene: TRBV12-3/TRBV12-4; CDR3aa: ASSFGRDWRNTIY
abundance: .; j_gene: TRBJ1-4; v_gene: TRBV20-1; CDR3aa: SATQTATNEKLF
abundance: .; j_gene: TRBJ1-5; v_gene: TRBV7-9; CDR3aa: ASSLDGLVNQPQH
abundance: .; j_gene: TRBJ2-5; v_gene: TRBV20-1; CDR3aa: SAGPTGAETQY
abundance: once; j_gene: TRBJ2-5; v_gene: TRBV29-1; CDR3aa: SVEGSGVHETQY
abundance: .; j_gene: TRBJ1-6; v_gene: TRBV25-1; CDR3aa: ASSSPRAPSSPLH
abundance: .; j_gene: TRBJ2-5; v_gene: TRBV24-1; CDR3aa: ATSEAEGWKTQY
abundance: many; j_gene: TRBJ1-2; v_gene: TRBV2; CDR3aa: ASSEGQGYYGYT
abundance: .; j_gene: TRBJ2-7; v_gene: TRBV2; CDR3aa: ASSMGGYYEQY
abundance: few; j_gene: TRBJ2-7; v_gene: TRBV24-1; CDR3aa: ATIKVMSSYEQY
abundance: .; j_gene: TRBJ2-2; v_gene: TRBV24-1; CDR3aa: ATSDPGQAELF
abundance: few; j_gene: TRBJ1-2; v_gene: TRBV2; CDR3aa: ASSQLMGSGGYT
abundance: many; j_gene: TRBJ2-7; v_gene: TRBV20-1; CDR3aa: SATSRDSSYEQY
abundance: .; j_gene: TRBJ2-7; v_gene: TRBV7-9; CDR3aa: ASSLGQGVADTQY
abundance: many; j_gene: TRBJ1-5; v_gene: TRBV6-1; CDR3aa: ASRESGQNQPQH
abundance: .; j_gene: TRBJ2-7; v_gene: TRBV20-1; CDR3aa: SAGTGAVIGQY
abundance: .; j_gene: TRBJ1-2; v_gene: TRBV10-3; CDR3aa: AISGSSLTGYT
abundance: many; j_gene: TRBJ2-6; v_gene: TRBV7-9; CDR3aa: ASRSDSLSGANVLT
abundance: many; j_gene: TRBJ1-1; v_gene: TRBV7-2; CDR3aa: ASSLQGFKNTEAF
abundance: .; j_gene: .; v_gene: TRBV30; CDR3aa: AWRQGTHEQY
abundance: .; j_gene: TRBJ2-2; v_gene: TRBV7-2; CDR3aa: ASSLVTGVTGELF
abundance: few; j_gene: TRBJ2-5; v_gene: TRBV14; CDR3aa: ASSQPTGWTETQY
abundance: .; j_gene: TRBJ1-5; v_gene: TRBV11-2; CDR3aa: ASAKRQGINQPQH
abundance: .; j_gene: TRBJ1-4; v_gene: TRBV12-3/TRBV12-4; CDR3aa: ASRRHSEKLF
abundance: few; j_gene: TRBJ2-2; v_gene: TRBV20-1; CDR3aa: SAGNTRDGELF
abundance: few; j_gene: TRBJ1-2; v_gene: TRBV7-9; CDR3aa: ASSQDLRKGYT
abundance: few; j_gene: TRBJ2-5; v_gene: TRBV5-1; CDR3aa: ASSLGLDAQY
abundance: .; j_gene: TRBJ1-4; v_gene: TRBV10-3; CDR3aa: AILGAGGEKLF
abundance: few; j_gene: TRBJ1-2; v_gene: TRBV12-3/TRBV12-4; CDR3aa: ASSPRVSNYGYT
abundance: many; j_gene: TRBJ1-4; v_gene: TRBV19; CDR3aa: ASRDDRATNEKLF
abundance: .; j_gene: TRBJ2-7; v_gene: TRBV20-1; CDR3aa: SASYGSERGLYEQY
abundance: many; j_gene: TRBJ2-2; v_gene: TRBV2; CDR3aa: ASRVGAGELF
abundance: .; j_gene: TRBJ1-2; v_gene: TRBV10-3; CDR3aa: AISRQGAGYT
abundance: many; j_gene: TRBJ1-2; v_gene: TRBV2; CDR3aa: ASSEATGTAYGYT
abundance: .; j_gene: TRBJ1-2; v_gene: TRBV7-9; CDR3aa: ASSLASPHGHT
abundance: few; j_gene: TRBJ2-7; v_gene: TRBV5-5; CDR3aa: ASSLQGPNEQY
abundance: few; j_gene: TRBJ1-5; v_gene: TRBV9; CDR3aa: ASSPTGFLNQPQH
abundance: many; j_gene: TRBJ1-4; v_gene: TRBV7-8; CDR3aa: ASSSQTGHNEKLF
abundance: .; j_gene: TRBJ1-6; v_gene: TRBV15; CDR3aa: ATSRTLTGSNSPLH
abundance: many; j_gene: TRBJ1-4; v_gene: TRBV7-9; CDR3aa: ASSLMGRGKLF
abundance: .; j_gene: TRBJ1-1; v_gene: TRBV29-1; CDR3aa: SVEIPKGTEAF
abundance: .; j_gene: TRBJ2-7; v_gene: TRBV5-1; CDR3aa: ASSLMGLNSPTYEQY
abundance: few; j_gene: TRBJ2-7; v_gene: TRBV7-9; CDR3aa: ASSKDTSYEQY